This is a list of T cell receptor beta chains from one sample in a study of neoadjuvant nivolumab and ipilimumab in lung cancer. Assay: immunoSEQ multiplex PCR; the TCRdb copy retains only in-frame clones and omits some. Among 15,000 to 20,000 clones listed, 60% to 80% were seen once. Sequences were derived from tumor tissue, sampled after neoadjuvant nivolumab, alone or with ipilimumab, at or shortly before surgery. The receptors come from an adult with non-small cell lung cancer. Each CDR3 is given with its conserved first and last residue. Fields, in order: V gene, clone size, J gene, D gene, CDR3 DNA, CDR3 protein. A D gene is named only where the DNA matches it firmly. Rows give clone size only sometimes, using once, few, many, or a class for an expanded clone.

V: TRBV7-2; size: NA; J: TRBJ1-1; D: TRBD1; DNA: TGTGCCAGCAGCCCCAAACAGGGGGGGAGCACTGAAGCTTTCTTT; CDR3: CASSPKQGGSTEAFF
V: TRBV5-1; size: NA; J: TRBJ2-3; D: NA; DNA: TGCGCCAGCAGCTCCGACAGGGGAGGGGATACGCAGTATTTT; CDR3: CASSSDRGGDTQYF
V: TRBV7-9; size: NA; J: TRBJ2-7; D: NA; DNA: TGTGCCAGCAGCTTAGCGAAGGTTAACGAGCAGTACTTC; CDR3: CASSLAKVNEQYF
V: TRBV7-2; size: NA; J: TRBJ1-5; D: NA; DNA: TGTGCCAGCAGCTTAGCTCCGTACGGTCAGCCCCAGCATTTT; CDR3: CASSLAPYGQPQHF
V: TRBV5-1; size: NA; J: TRBJ1-5; D: TRBD1; DNA: TGCGCCAGCAGCTTGGGGACAGGTAGCAATCAGCCCCAGCATTTT; CDR3: CASSLGTGSNQPQHF
V: TRBV6-6; size: NA; J: TRBJ1-1; D: NA; DNA: TGTGCCAGCAGGACAGACATGAACACTGAAGCTTTCTTT; CDR3: CASRTDMNTEAFF
V: TRBV7-2; size: once; J: TRBJ2-3; D: NA; DNA: TGTGCCAGCAGCTTAAGCCTTTTCACAGATACGCAGTATTTT; CDR3: CASSLSLFTDTQYF
V: TRBV10-2; size: NA; J: TRBJ2-7; D: NA; DNA: TGCGCCAGCAGTGTGCAGGCCTTGGGGGAGCAGTACTTC; CDR3: CASSVQALGEQYF
V: TRBV18; size: NA; J: TRBJ1-6; D: NA; DNA: TGTGCCAGCTCACCTAATCGAGGGGATTCACCCCTCCACTTT; CDR3: CASSPNRGDSPLHF
V: TRBV2; size: NA; J: TRBJ2-3; D: NA; DNA: TGTGCCAGCAGTGAAAGATCTATCCGCCCGTATTTT; CDR3: CASSERSIRPYF
V: TRBV7-2; size: NA; J: TRBJ2-6; D: TRBD2; DNA: TGTGCCAGCAGCTTAGTTGCGGCGGGGGGGTCTGGGGCCAACGTCCTGACTTTC; CDR3: CASSLVAAGGSGANVLTF
V: TRBV7-8; size: NA; J: TRBJ2-3; D: NA; DNA: TGTGCCAGCAGCTTAGGCAGGGACCAGGGAGATACGCAGTATTTT; CDR3: CASSLGRDQGDTQYF
V: TRBV19; size: medium-sized; J: TRBJ2-3; D: NA; DNA: TGTGCCAGTGGGTATACGGTAGATACGCAGTATTTT; CDR3: CASGYTVDTQYF
V: TRBV7-2; size: few; J: TRBJ2-2; D: NA; DNA: TGTGCCAGCAGCTTAGTGACTACCGGGGAGCTGTTTTTT; CDR3: CASSLVTTGELFF
V: TRBV15; size: NA; J: TRBJ1-2; D: NA; DNA: TGTGCCACCAGCAGAGCAGGGTTGGAGAACTATGGCTACACCTTC; CDR3: CATSRAGLENYGYTF
V: TRBV6-5; size: NA; J: TRBJ2-7; D: NA; DNA: TGTGCCAGCAGTGACAGATACTACGAGCAGTACTTC; CDR3: CASSDRYYEQYF
V: TRBV15; size: few; J: TRBJ1-1; D: NA; DNA: TGTGCCACCAGCATGGCGATCCGAGCGGGCACTGAAGCTTTCTTT; CDR3: CATSMAIRAGTEAFF
V: TRBV18; size: NA; J: TRBJ1-2; D: TRBD1; DNA: TGTGCCAGCTCACCGGGACAGGTGACCGGGCGGAACTATGGCTACACCTTC; CDR3: CASSPGQVTGRNYGYTF
V: TRBV4-3; size: few; J: TRBJ1-2; D: NA; DNA: TGCGCCAGCAGCCAAGATCCGACGTACTATGGCTACACCTTC; CDR3: CASSQDPTYYGYTF
V: TRBV18; size: NA; J: TRBJ1-1; D: TRBD1; DNA: TGTGCCAGCTCATCGGACCAGGACAGGGGTGGCACTGAAGCTTTCTTT; CDR3: CASSSDQDRGGTEAFF
V: TRBV5-4; size: NA; J: TRBJ2-3; D: NA; DNA: TGTGCCAGCAGCGCGACAGTAGGCACAGATACGCAGTATTTT; CDR3: CASSATVGTDTQYF
V: TRBV4-1; size: NA; J: TRBJ1-3; D: NA; DNA: TGCGCCAGCAGCCAAGTTGGAGGGGCCCAAAACACCATATATTTT; CDR3: CASSQVGGAQNTIYF
V: TRBV5-1; size: NA; J: TRBJ1-2; D: NA; DNA: TGCGCCAGCAGCTTGGACCAGGGCTATGGCTACACCTTC; CDR3: CASSLDQGYGYTF
V: TRBV11-3; size: NA; J: TRBJ1-1; D: NA; DNA: TGTGCCAGCAGCTTAGATGAAGGCACTGAAGCTTTCTTT; CDR3: CASSLDEGTEAFF
V: TRBV15; size: NA; J: TRBJ2-7; D: NA; DNA: TGTGCCACCAGCGGGGGGACAGCTTTCTACGAGCAGTACTTC; CDR3: CATSGGTAFYEQYF
V: TRBV18; size: NA; J: TRBJ1-3; D: NA; DNA: TGTGCCAGCTCACCTCTCAGAGGGACTCGAGGAAACACCATATATTTT; CDR3: CASSPLRGTRGNTIYF
V: TRBV18; size: NA; J: TRBJ1-6; D: NA; DNA: TGTGCCAGCTCAATAACAGAGGATTCACCCCTCCACTTT; CDR3: CASSITEDSPLHF
V: TRBV28; size: NA; J: TRBJ1-4; D: NA; DNA: TGTGCCAGCAGTTTATCTAGAGAAAAACTGTTTTTT; CDR3: CASSLSREKLFF
V: TRBV10-3; size: NA; J: TRBJ2-7; D: TRBD1; DNA: TGTGCCATCAGTGAGTCTCAGGACAGGGGTCACGAGCAGTACTTC; CDR3: CAISESQDRGHEQYF
V: TRBV6-1; size: few; J: TRBJ2-7; D: TRBD2; DNA: TGTGCCAGCAGTGAAAGTATGTTCGGGCGGGAGATAGCCGAGCAGTACTTC; CDR3: CASSESMFGREIAEQYF
V: TRBV2; size: NA; J: TRBJ2-7; D: NA; DNA: TGTGCCAGCAAGAGGGACACCGCCTACGAGCAGTACTTC; CDR3: CASKRDTAYEQYF
V: TRBV6-1; size: NA; J: TRBJ2-7; D: NA; DNA: TGTGCCAGCACTTCGGGACAAACTTTCTACGAGCAGTACTTC; CDR3: CASTSGQTFYEQYF
V: TRBV29-1; size: NA; J: TRBJ1-2; D: NA; DNA: TGCAGCGGTTGGGGAGGGCCTGGCTACACCTTC; CDR3: CSGWGGPGYTF
V: TRBV11-2; size: NA; J: TRBJ2-2; D: NA; DNA: TGTGCCAGCAGCTTAGGGCAGGAGAGGACCGGGGAGCTGTTTTTT; CDR3: CASSLGQERTGELFF
V: TRBV7-6; size: NA; J: TRBJ2-5; D: TRBD1; DNA: TGTGCCAGCAGCTTAGTGAGGGGGCGCCCGGAGACCCAGTACTTC; CDR3: CASSLVRGRPETQYF
V: TRBV4-3; size: NA; J: TRBJ1-6; D: NA; DNA: TGCGCCAGCAGCCTTCGAAGGGATCCTTCACCCCTCCACTTT; CDR3: CASSLRRDPSPLHF
V: TRBV7-9; size: NA; J: TRBJ2-2; D: TRBD1; DNA: TGTGCCAGCAGCCCTGGACAGGGTGGGACCGGGGAGCTGTTTTTT; CDR3: CASSPGQGGTGELFF
V: TRBV11-2; size: NA; J: TRBJ2-7; D: NA; DNA: TGTGCCAGCAGCTTGACCAATTTGTATACCTCCGAGCAGTACTTC; CDR3: CASSLTNLYTSEQYF
V: TRBV6-5; size: NA; J: TRBJ1-4; D: NA; DNA: TGTGCCAGCAGTTACTCGGAAGGAAGGGCAGGAGAAAAACTGTTTTTT; CDR3: CASSYSEGRAGEKLFF
V: TRBV7-9; size: once; J: TRBJ2-2; D: NA; DNA: TGTGCCAGCAGCCCCACGAGACCGAACACCGGGGAGCTGTTTTTT; CDR3: CASSPTRPNTGELFF
V: TRBV5-1; size: once; J: TRBJ2-3; D: NA; DNA: TGCGCCAGCAGCTTAGGAGGGCAGGGTGGGAATACGCAGTATTTT; CDR3: CASSLGGQGGNTQYF
V: TRBV11-3; size: few; J: TRBJ1-1; D: NA; DNA: TGTGCCAGCAGCTTTGGCGGGGCTGAAGCTTTCTTT; CDR3: CASSFGGAEAFF
V: TRBV7-8; size: NA; J: TRBJ1-6; D: NA; DNA: TGTGCCAGCAGCTTTAGTTGGGACCGCTATAATTCACCCCTCCACTTT; CDR3: CASSFSWDRYNSPLHF
V: TRBV5-1; size: NA; J: TRBJ2-1; D: NA; DNA: TGCGCCAGCAGCTTGGTCGGGCAGCAATACTCCTACAATGAGCAGTTCTTC; CDR3: CASSLVGQQYSYNEQFF
V: TRBV6-1; size: once; J: TRBJ2-5; D: NA; DNA: TGTGCCAGCAGTGCGCCTCGGGGAGGGGGAGTAGAGACCCAGTACTTC; CDR3: CASSAPRGGGVETQYF
V: TRBV7-2; size: NA; J: TRBJ1-1; D: NA; DNA: TGTGCCAGCAGCTTAGATCCTAGGTCGACTGAAGCTTTCTTT; CDR3: CASSLDPRSTEAFF
V: TRBV5-1; size: NA; J: TRBJ2-7; D: NA; DNA: TGCGCCAGCAGCTTGTGGGCCGCAGGGACCTACGAGCAGTACTTC; CDR3: CASSLWAAGTYEQYF
V: TRBV4-3; size: NA; J: TRBJ2-3; D: NA; DNA: TGCGCCAGCAGCCAAGATTTGGTCAACACAGATACGCAGTATTTT; CDR3: CASSQDLVNTDTQYF
V: TRBV5-1; size: NA; J: TRBJ2-1; D: NA; DNA: TGCGCCAGCAGCTTTGGGGGGCCGGCGTACAATGAGCAGTTCTTC; CDR3: CASSFGGPAYNEQFF
V: TRBV7-6; size: NA; J: TRBJ2-1; D: NA; DNA: TGTGCCAGCAGCTTACGTTCCCCGTTTTCGACTACCAATGAGCAGTTCTTC; CDR3: CASSLRSPFSTTNEQFF
V: TRBV18; size: NA; J: TRBJ1-4; D: NA; DNA: TGTGCCAGCTCACCACGAGGGGTCCAGAATGAAAAACTGTTTTTT; CDR3: CASSPRGVQNEKLFF
V: TRBV7-6; size: NA; J: TRBJ2-5; D: NA; DNA: TGTGCCAGCAGCTTAGTCCCCGCAGGGAGGGAGACCCAGTACTTC; CDR3: CASSLVPAGRETQYF
V: TRBV30; size: few; J: TRBJ2-3; D: NA; DNA: TGTGCCTGGAGATCGACAAAAGATACGCAGTATTTT; CDR3: CAWRSTKDTQYF
V: TRBV18; size: few; J: TRBJ1-1; D: NA; DNA: TGTGCCAGCTCACCAGTGCTTAACACTGAAGCTTTCTTT; CDR3: CASSPVLNTEAFF
V: TRBV7-2; size: NA; J: TRBJ2-7; D: NA; DNA: TGTGCCAGCAGCTTGAAAGGCAGGTCCCCTTCTCTAATCGAGCAGTACTTC; CDR3: CASSLKGRSPSLIEQYF